The 21 T cell receptor beta chains given below trace back to one sample, sequenced in a study of blood T cell repertoires in COVID-19. Data came from immunoSEQ multiplex PCR; TCRdb stores just in-frame clones and leaves some out. The data contain 250,000 or so clones, more than 80% of them seen just once; the ten biggest clones take up 4.1%. The sequenced sample was PBMCs or T cells enriched from blood (not recorded which). All receptors come from a woman aged 30 to 39 with acute COVID-19.

The V gene is TRBV30, the J gene TRBJ1-4, with D unclear. CDR3 length: 13 residues. Germline V gene sequence: CDR1 GTSNPN, CDR2 SVGIG (reference sequence). Trimming removed 0 bases at V and 8 bases at J, with 10 bases between. DNA of the CDR3: TGTGCCTGGAGTGTACTGGACTCCGAAAAACTGTTTTTT. Protein: CAWSVLDSEKLFF.

The rearrangement joins TRBV12-3 or TRBV12-4 to TRBJ2-4; D is possibly TRBD2 (6 bases). Trimming pared 8 bases from V and 4 bases from J, leaving 9 bases between. The CDR3 extends over 12 amino acids. CDR3 residues: CASGGLKNIQYF. As DNA, the CDR3 is TGTGCCAGCGGGGGACTTAAAAACATTCAGTACTTC.

The chain links TRBV28 to TRBJ1-5, with 10 bases that match TRBD1. The CDR3 is 18 residues long. With V trimmed by 5 bases and J by 5 bases, 15 bases remained unmatched. Germline CDR1 is MDHEN and CDR2 is SYDVKM. CDR3 in amino acids: CASSRQGALRRGDQPQHF. The CDR3 DNA reads TGTGCCAGCAGTCGACAGGGGGCTTTACGTCGGGGGGATCAGCCCCAGCATTTT. Complete variable domain (other parts from reference TRBV28 and TRBJ1-5): DVKVTQSSRYLVKRTGEKVFLECVQDMDHENMFWYRQDPGLGLRLIYFSYDVKMKEKGDIPEGYSVSREKKERFSLILESASTNQTSMYLCASSRQGALRRGDQPQHFGDGTRLSIL.

V and J are TRBV3-1 (or the pseudogene TRBV3-2) and TRBJ1-2, with 8 bases matching TRBD1. Germline V CDR1 and CDR2: LGHDT, YNNKEL (reference sequence). The CDR3 has 16 residues. V shed 4 bases and J 0 bases; nucleotides not matched to a gene: 7. The CDR3 region has the DNA TGTGCCAGCAGCCCATATACAGGGGGAACTAACTATGGCTACACCTTC. Protein sequence: CASSPYTGGTNYGYTF.

The table lists this clone with a few counts. The gene calls are TRBV6-1 and TRBJ1-2; TRBD1 aligns across 7 bases. From germline, CDR1 is MNHNS and CDR2 SASEGT. The CDR3 extends over 15 amino acids. Trimming cost V 2 bases and J 4 bases; bases outside gene matches: 7. The CDR3 loop is CASSESRDSLYGYTF. CDR3 coding DNA: TGTGCCAGCAGTGAATCTCGGGACAGCCTCTATGGCTACACCTTC.

The V and J genes are TRBV27 and TRBJ2-7; TRBD1 matches at 7 bases. Germline CDR1 is MNHEY and CDR2 is SMNVEV (reference sequence). V was clipped by 3 bases and J by 7 bases; unmatched bases: 9. The CDR3 has 14 amino acids. The CDR3 sequence: CASSLDRTGWEQYF. The CDR3 DNA reads as TGTGCCAGCAGTTTGGACAGGACCGGGTGGGAGCAGTACTTC.

The V and J genes are TRBV6-5 and TRBJ2-7; 8 bases line up with TRBD2. V was clipped by 10 bases and J by 5 bases; unmatched bases: 10. The CDR3 spans 13 residues. Germline CDR1 MNHEY, CDR2 SVGAGI. The CDR3, as DNA: TGTGCCACTCTAGCAGCGGGAGTTAACGAGCAGTACTTC. It specifies CATLAAGVNEQYF.

The J gene is TRBJ2-2, the V gene TRBV2; the match to TRBD1 covers 9 bases. The junction had 10 bases not matched to a gene; V was cut back by 5 bases and J by 3 bases. Per germline, CDR1 SNHLY and CDR2 FYNNEI. The CDR3 contains 17 residues. The CDR3 loop is CASSSQTGGVYTGELFF. The CDR3 nucleotides read TGTGCCAGCAGTTCACAAACAGGGGGCGTTTACACCGGGGAGCTGTTTTTT.

The genes are TRBV18 and TRBJ2-6; the match to TRBD1 covers 7 bases. J gave up 3 bases and V 4 bases, and 3 bases lay outside the gene matches. Looked up from germline, CDR1 is KGHSH and CDR2 is LQKENI. There are 15 residues in the CDR3. CDR3 bases: TGTGCCAGCTCACTCGACAGGGTTGGGGCCAACGTCCTGACTTTC. Residues: CASSLDRVGANVLTF.

This chain uses TRBV15 with TRBJ2-5; 7 positions match TRBD2. Germline CDR1 is LNHNV and CDR2 is YYDKDF (reference sequence). The junction had 11 bases not matched to a gene; V was cut back by 7 bases and J by 3 bases. The CDR3 is 15 amino acids. CDR3 sequence reads: CATISGGGVEETQYF. For the CDR3, the DNA is TGTGCCACCATCTCTGGTGGGGGGGTGGAAGAGACCCAGTACTTC.

V gene TRBV14 combines with J gene TRBJ1-6; 7 nucleotides agree with TRBD1. V lost 3 bases, J lost 7 bases, and 3 bases stayed unmatched. The CDR3 is made up of 14 amino acids. Germline CDR1 is SGHDN and CDR2 is FVKESK. The CDR3 loop is CASSQTTGNSPLHF. In DNA, the CDR3 is TGTGCCAGCAGCCAGACGACAGGGAATTCACCCCTCCACTTT.

This chain uses TRBV2 with TRBJ2-6; 9 positions agree with TRBD2. CDR1 is SNHLY and CDR2 is FYNNEI in the germline V gene. The CDR3 length is 17 residues. The V gene end was trimmed by 4 bases and the J gene end by 0 bases; junction bases not matched to a gene: 4. The chain's CDR3 is CASSASGESSGANVLTF. In DNA, the CDR3 is TGTGCCAGCAGTGCTAGCGGGGAAAGCTCTGGGGCCAACGTCCTGACTTTC.

This sequence joins TRBV7-2 and TRBJ2-7; 9 nucleotides line up with TRBD1. The CDR3 covers 15 residues. The junction had 12 bases not matched to a gene; V was cut back by 8 bases and J by 4 bases. CDR1 and CDR2 from the germline V gene are SGHTA and FQGNSA. DNA of the CDR3: TGTGCCAGCGGTACACTCGGACAGGGGTTTTACGAGCAGTACTTC. Amino acid sequence: CASGTLGQGFYEQYF. Based on the CDR3 plus reference TRBV7-2 and TRBJ2-7, the full variable domain is GAGVSQSPSNKVTEKGKDVELRCDPISGHTALYWYRQSLGQGLEFLIYFQGNSAPDKSGLPSDRFSAERTGGSVSTLTIQRTQQEDSAVYLCASGTLGQGFYEQYFGPGTRLTVT.

This chain joins TRBV2 and TRBJ2-1, with a tentative D call TRBD2 (6 bases). Trimming removed 7 bases from V and 0 bases from J, with 10 bases in between. CDR3 length: 14 amino acids. Germline V gene lookup returns CDR1 SNHLY and CDR2 FYNNEI. CDR3 sequence reads: CASIRESSYNEQFF. The DNA of the CDR3 is TGTGCCAGCATACGGGAGAGCTCCTACAATGAGCAGTTCTTC.

This sequence joins TRBV9 and TRBJ1-3, with D uncertain. The CDR3 contains 15 residues. V lost 4 bases and J lost 0, with 11 bases in between. Per germline, CDR1 SGDLS and CDR2 YYNGEE. The CDR3, as DNA: TGTGCCAGCAGCACCACCGGGAGCTCTGGAAACACCATATATTTT. It translates to CASSTTGSSGNTIYF.

The chain uses TRBV5-1 and TRBJ1-3; no clear D gene. The CDR3 length is 14 residues. The germline V gene has CDR1 SGHRS and CDR2 YFSETQ. The V end was cut by 4 bases, the J end by 4 bases, with 12 bases between. CDR3 nucleotide sequence: TGCGCCAGCAGCCTGGCAGAGACAGGAAACACCATATATTTT. It encodes CASSLAETGNTIYF.

The chain is built from TRBV28 and TRBJ1-5; no clear D gene. The V end lost 6 bases, the J end lost 3 bases, and 15 bases lay between the germline ends. This CDR3 spans 15 amino acids. Looked up from germline, CDR1 is MDHEN and CDR2 is SYDVKM. For the CDR3, the DNA is TGTGCCAGCAGCCCCTCGGGGAGCGTCAATCAGCCCCAGCATTTT. The encoded protein is CASSPSGSVNQPQHF. Combining the CDR3 with reference TRBV28 and TRBJ1-5 gives the whole variable domain DVKVTQSSRYLVKRTGEKVFLECVQDMDHENMFWYRQDPGLGLRLIYFSYDVKMKEKGDIPEGYSVSREKKERFSLILESASTNQTSMYLCASSPSGSVNQPQHFGDGTRLSIL.

This sequence joins TRBV3-1 (or the pseudogene TRBV3-2) and TRBJ1-3; D ambiguous. The CDR3 is 15 amino acids. Per germline, CDR1 LGHDT and CDR2 YNNKEL (reference sequence). Trimming pared 0 bases from V and 3 bases from J, leaving 9 bases between. CDR3 protein: CASSQDHAGGNTIYF. The CDR3 coding sequence is TGTGCCAGCAGCCAAGACCACGCGGGTGGAAACACCATATATTTT.

This chain links TRBV5-4 with TRBJ2-1; possible D gene TRBD2, 6 bases. The CDR3 is 14 residues long. The germline gives CDR1 SGHNT, CDR2 YYREEE (reference sequence). The ends were cut back, 5 bases at V and 4 bases at J, with 13 bases in the middle. Here the CDR3 DNA reads TGTGCCAGCAGGCCCCTCGGGACTTACAATGAGCAGTTCTTC. Translation: CASRPLGTYNEQFF.

V and J are TRBV7-2 and TRBJ1-4; possibly TRBD1 for D (5 bases). V shed 6 bases and J shed 5 bases, with 16 bases lying between them. The V gene's germline CDR1 is SGHTA and CDR2 FQGNSA. The length of the CDR3 is 15 residues. CDR3 nucleotide sequence: TGTGCCAGCAGTCCGCCGGGACGGGGGAATGAAAAACTGTTTTTT. It translates to CASSPPGRGNEKLFF.

The chain links TRBV4-1 to TRBJ2-1; 10 positions match TRBD2. Germline V lookup: CDR1 MGHRA, CDR2 YSYEKL. There are 19 residues in the CDR3. Trimming at V came to 0 bases and at J to 4 bases, leaving 12 bases not matched to a gene. The CDR3 loop reads CASSQDPTAGLAYYNEQFF. The DNA of the CDR3 is TGCGCCAGCAGCCAAGATCCGACCGCGGGACTAGCGTATTACAATGAGCAGTTCTTC.